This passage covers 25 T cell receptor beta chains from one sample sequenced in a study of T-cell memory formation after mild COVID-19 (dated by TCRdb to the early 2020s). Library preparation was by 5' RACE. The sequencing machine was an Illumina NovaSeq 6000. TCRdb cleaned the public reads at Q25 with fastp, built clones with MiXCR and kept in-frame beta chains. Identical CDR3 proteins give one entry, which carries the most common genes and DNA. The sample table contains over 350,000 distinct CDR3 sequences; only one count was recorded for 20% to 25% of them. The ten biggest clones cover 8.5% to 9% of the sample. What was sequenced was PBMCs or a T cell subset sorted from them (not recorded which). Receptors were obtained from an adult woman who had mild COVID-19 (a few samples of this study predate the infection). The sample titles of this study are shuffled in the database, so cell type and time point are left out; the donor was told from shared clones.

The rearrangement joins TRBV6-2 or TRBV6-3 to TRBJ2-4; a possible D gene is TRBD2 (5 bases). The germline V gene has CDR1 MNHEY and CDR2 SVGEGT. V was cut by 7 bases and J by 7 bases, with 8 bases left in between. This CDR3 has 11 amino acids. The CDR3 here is CASTGGNIQYF. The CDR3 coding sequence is TGTGCCAGCACCGGCGGGAACATTCAGTACTTC.

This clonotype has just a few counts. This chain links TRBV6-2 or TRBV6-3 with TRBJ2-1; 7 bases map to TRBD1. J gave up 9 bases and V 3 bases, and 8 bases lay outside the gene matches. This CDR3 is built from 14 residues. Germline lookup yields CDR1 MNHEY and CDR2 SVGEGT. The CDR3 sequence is CASSYSWDSSEQFF. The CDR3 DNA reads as TGTGCCAGCAGTTATAGTTGGGACAGTTCTGAGCAGTTCTTC.

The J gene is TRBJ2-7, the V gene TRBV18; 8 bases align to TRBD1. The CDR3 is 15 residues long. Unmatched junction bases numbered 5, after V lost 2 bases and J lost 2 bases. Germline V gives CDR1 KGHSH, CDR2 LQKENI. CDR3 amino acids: CASSPSRDRTYEQYF. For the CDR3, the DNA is TGTGCCAGCTCACCATCGCGGGACAGGACCTACGAGCAGTACTTC.

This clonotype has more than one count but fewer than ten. The CDR3 bases are TGTGCCAGCAGTCTCCCCGAAGGCGAGCAGTACTTC. Translating it yields CASSLPEGEQYF. The J gene is TRBJ2-7, the V gene TRBV12-3 or TRBV12-4; D is unresolved. V lost 5 bases and J 6 bases, leaving 11 bases between the germline ends. There are 12 residues in the CDR3.

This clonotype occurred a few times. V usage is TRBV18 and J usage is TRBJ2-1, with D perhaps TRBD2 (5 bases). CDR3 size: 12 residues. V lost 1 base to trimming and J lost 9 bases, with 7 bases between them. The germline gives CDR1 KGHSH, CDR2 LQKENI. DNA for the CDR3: TGTGCCAGCTCACCACAAGAGGGTGAGCAGTTCTTC. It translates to CASSPQEGEQFF.

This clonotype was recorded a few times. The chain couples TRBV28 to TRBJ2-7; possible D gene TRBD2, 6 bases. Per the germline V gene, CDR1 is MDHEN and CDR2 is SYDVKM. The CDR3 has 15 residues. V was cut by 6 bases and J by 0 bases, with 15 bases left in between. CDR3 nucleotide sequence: TGTGCCAGCAGCCCGGTGGGACTTGCCTCCTACGAGCAGTACTTC. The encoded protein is CASSPVGLASYEQYF.

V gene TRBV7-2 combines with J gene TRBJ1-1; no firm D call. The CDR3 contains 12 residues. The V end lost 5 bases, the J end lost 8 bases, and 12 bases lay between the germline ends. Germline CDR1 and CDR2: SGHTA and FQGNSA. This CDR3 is CASSRPGVEAFF. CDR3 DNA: TGTGCCAGCAGCCGACCTGGGGTGGAAGCTTTCTTT. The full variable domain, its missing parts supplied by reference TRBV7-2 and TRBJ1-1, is GAGVSQSPSNKVTEKGKDVELRCDPISGHTALYWYRQSLGQGLEFLIYFQGNSAPDKSGLPSDRFSAERTGGSVSTLTIQRTQQEDSAVYLCASSRPGVEAFFGQGTRLTVV.

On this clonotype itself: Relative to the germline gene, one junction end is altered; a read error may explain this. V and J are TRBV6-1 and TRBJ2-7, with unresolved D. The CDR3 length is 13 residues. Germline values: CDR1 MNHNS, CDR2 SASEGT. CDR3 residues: CASSDAKEFRFNF. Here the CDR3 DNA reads TGTGCCAGCAGTGATGCGAAGGAGTTCCGTTTTAACTTC.

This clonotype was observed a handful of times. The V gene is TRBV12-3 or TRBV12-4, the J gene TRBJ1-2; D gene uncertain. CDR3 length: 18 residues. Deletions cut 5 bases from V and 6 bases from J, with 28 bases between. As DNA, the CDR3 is TGTGCCAGCAGTCCCTCACTTTGGTCTAGACGGGGTTCGGATGGCTACACCTTC. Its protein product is CASSPSLWSRRGSDGYTF.

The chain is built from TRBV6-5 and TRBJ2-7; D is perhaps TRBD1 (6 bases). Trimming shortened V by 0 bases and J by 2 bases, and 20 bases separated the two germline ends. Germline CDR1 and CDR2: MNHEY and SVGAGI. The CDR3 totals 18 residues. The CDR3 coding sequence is TGTGCCAGCAGTTACTCGAAAAGAGGGACATTCCGGACCTACGAGCAGTACTTC. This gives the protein CASSYSKRGTFRTYEQYF.

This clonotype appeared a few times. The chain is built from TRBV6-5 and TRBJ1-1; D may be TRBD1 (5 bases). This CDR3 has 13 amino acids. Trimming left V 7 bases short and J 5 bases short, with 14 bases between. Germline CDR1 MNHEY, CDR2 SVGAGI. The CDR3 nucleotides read TGTGCCAGCATCGCTCCGGGGGGGACTGAAGCTTTCTTT. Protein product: CASIAPGGTEAFF.

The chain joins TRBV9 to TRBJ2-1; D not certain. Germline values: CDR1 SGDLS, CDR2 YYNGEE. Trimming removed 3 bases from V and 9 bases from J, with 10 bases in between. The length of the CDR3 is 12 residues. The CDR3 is CASSGAHGEQFF. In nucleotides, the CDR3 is TGTGCCAGCAGCGGAGCCCACGGTGAGCAGTTCTTC.

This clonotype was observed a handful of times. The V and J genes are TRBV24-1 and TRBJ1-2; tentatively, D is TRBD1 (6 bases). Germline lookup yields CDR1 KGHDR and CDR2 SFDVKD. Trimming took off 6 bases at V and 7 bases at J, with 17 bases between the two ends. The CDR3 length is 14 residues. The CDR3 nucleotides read TGTGCCACCAGTTTCGGGGGCCCCACCGGTGGCTACACCTTC. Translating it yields CATSFGGPTGGYTF.

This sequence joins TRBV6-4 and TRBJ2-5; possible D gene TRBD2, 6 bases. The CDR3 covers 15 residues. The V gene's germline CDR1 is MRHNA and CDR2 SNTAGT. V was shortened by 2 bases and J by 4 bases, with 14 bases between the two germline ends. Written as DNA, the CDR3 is TGTGCCAGCAGTGACAGCGGGTCACCGGGAGAGACCCAGTACTTC. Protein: CASSDSGSPGETQYF.

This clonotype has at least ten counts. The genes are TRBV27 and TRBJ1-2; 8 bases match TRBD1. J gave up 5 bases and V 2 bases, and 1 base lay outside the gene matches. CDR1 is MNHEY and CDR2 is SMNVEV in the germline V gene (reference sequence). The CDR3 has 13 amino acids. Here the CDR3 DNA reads TGTGCCAGCAGTTTACGACAGGGGTATGGCTACACCTTC. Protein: CASSLRQGYGYTF.

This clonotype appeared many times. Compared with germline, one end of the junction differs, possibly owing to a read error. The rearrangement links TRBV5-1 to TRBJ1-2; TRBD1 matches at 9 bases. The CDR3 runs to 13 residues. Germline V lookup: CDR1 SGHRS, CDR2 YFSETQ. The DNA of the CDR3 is TGTGCCAGCAGCGGGACAGGGAACTATGGCTACACCTTC. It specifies CASSGTGNYGYTF.

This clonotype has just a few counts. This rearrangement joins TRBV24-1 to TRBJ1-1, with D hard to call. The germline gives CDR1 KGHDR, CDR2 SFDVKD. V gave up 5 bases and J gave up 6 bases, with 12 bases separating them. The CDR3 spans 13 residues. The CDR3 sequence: CATSGHRASEAFF. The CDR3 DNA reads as TGTGCCACCAGTGGGCATAGGGCGTCTGAAGCTTTCTTT.

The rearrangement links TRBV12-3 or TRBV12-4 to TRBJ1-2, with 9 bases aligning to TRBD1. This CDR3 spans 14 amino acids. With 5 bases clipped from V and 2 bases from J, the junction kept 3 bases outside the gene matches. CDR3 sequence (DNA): TGTGCCAGCAGTAAACAGGGGGCGAACTATGGCTACACCTTC. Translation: CASSKQGANYGYTF.

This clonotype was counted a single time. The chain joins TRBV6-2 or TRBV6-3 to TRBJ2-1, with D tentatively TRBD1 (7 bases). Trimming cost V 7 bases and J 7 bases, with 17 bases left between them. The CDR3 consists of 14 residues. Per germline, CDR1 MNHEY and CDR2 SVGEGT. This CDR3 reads CASTPGDRLNEQFF. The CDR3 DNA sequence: TGTGCCAGCACCCCGGGGGACAGATTGAATGAGCAGTTCTTC.

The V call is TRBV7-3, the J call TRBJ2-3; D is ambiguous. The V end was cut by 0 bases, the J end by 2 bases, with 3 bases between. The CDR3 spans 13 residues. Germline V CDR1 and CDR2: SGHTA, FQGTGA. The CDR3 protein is CASSLTYTDTQYF. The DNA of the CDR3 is TGTGCCAGCAGCTTAACCTACACAGATACGCAGTATTTT.

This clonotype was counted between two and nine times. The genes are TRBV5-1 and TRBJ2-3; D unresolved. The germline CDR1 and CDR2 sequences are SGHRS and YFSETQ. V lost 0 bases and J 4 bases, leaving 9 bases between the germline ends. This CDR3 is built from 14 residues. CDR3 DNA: TGCGCCAGCAGCTTGGATTCCAGTTCAGATACGCAGTATTTT. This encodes CASSLDSSSDTQYF.

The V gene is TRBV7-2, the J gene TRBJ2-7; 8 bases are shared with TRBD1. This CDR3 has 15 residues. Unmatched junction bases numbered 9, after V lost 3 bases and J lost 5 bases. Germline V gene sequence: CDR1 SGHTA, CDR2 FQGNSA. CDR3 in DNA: TGTGCCAGCAGCTTTCTGACAGGGGTGCGCGACGAGCAGTACTTC. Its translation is CASSFLTGVRDEQYF. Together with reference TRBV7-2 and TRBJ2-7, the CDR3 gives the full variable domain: GAGVSQSPSNKVTEKGKDVELRCDPISGHTALYWYRQSLGQGLEFLIYFQGNSAPDKSGLPSDRFSAERTGGSVSTLTIQRTQQEDSAVYLCASSFLTGVRDEQYFGPGTRLTVT.

The CDR3 bases are TGTGCCAGCAGTGGGGTAGCCAAAAACATTCAGTACTTC. It codes for CASSGVAKNIQYF. The chain carries TRBV2 and TRBJ2-4, with unresolved D. The CDR3 consists of 13 residues. V dropped 4 bases and J dropped 0 bases, with 4 bases sitting between them. CDR1 and CDR2 from the germline V gene are SNHLY and FYNNEI.

CDR3 coding DNA: TGCGCCAGCAGCCAGGATTTTGCGGGAGCCGAGCAGTACTTC. Amino acid sequence: CASSQDFAGAEQYF. This rearrangement joins TRBV4-3 to TRBJ2-7, with TRBD2 matching over 7 bases. The CDR3 covers 14 residues. The J segment lost 6 bases and the V segment lost 3 bases, leaving 8 bases of the junction unmatched. Germline loops: CDR1 LGHNA, CDR2 YSLEER.

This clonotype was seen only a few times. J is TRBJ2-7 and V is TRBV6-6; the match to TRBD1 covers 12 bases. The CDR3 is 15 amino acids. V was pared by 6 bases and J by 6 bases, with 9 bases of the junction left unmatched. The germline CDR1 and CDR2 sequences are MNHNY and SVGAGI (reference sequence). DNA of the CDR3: TGTGCCAGCAGCTCCACCGGGACAGGGGGCTCCGAGCAGTACTTC. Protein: CASSSTGTGGSEQYF.